This paragraph covers one TCR beta chain sequence. Measured with immunoSEQ multiplex PCR; TCRdb has only the in-frame clones, and not every one. This table has about 57,000 clones, 75% to 95% appearing once. The CDR3 contains 13 residues. Trimming removed 5 bases at V and 3 bases at J, with 7 bases between. These data belong to a study of control samples from healthy donors and cancer patients. The chain carries TRBV12-3 or TRBV12-4 and TRBJ1-4, with D possibly being TRBD1 (5 bases). Sequenced sample: PBMCs. The receptor's source is a man aged 25-45 years with colorectal cancer. CDR3 sequence (DNA): TGTGCCAGCAGTGGGACGGCTAATGAAAAACTGTTTTTT. Translated, it gives CASSGTANEKLFF.